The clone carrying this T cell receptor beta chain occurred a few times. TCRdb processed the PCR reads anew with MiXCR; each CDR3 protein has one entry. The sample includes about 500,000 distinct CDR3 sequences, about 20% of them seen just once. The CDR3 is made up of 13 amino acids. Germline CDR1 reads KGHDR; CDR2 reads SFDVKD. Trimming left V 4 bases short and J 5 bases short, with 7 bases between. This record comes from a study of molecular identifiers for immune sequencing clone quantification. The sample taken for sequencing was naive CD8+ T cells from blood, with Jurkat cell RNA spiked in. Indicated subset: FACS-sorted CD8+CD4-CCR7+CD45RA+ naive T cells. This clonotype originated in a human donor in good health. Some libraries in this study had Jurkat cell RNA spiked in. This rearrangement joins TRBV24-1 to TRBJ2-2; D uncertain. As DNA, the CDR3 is TGTGCCACCAGTGAGGGGTCTACCGGGGAGCTGTTTTTT. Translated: CATSEGSTGELFF.